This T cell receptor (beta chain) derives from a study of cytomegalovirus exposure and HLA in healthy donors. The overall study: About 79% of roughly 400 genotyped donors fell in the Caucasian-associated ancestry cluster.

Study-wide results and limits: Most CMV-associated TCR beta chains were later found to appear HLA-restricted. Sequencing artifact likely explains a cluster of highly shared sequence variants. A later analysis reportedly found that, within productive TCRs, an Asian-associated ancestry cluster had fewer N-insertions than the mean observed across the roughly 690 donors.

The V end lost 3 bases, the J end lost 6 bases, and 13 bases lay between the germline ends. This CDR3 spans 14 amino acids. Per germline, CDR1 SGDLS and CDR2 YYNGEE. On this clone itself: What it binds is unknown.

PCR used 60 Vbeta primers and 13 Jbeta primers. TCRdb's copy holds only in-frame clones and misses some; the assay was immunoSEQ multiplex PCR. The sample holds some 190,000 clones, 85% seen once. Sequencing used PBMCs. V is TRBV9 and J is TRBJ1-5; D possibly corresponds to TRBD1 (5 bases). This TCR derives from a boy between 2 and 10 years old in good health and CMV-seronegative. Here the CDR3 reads CASSAGGGSQPQHF. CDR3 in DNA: TGTGCCAGCAGCGCGGGGGGAGGGTCTCAGCCCCAGCATTTT.